This TCR beta chain was profiled in a study of human T cells and chemical hapten exposure. Study as a whole: There were per-sample TCR yield variations, arising mainly from small pooled library volume differences.

The study's findings and limits: With DPC sensitization, TCRs exceeding 1 in 1000 frequency showed no change.

J lost 4 bases, V lost 4 bases, and 3 bases had no gene match. Germline V gene data show CDR1 as SGHTA and CDR2 as FQGNSA. The CDR3 contains 13 residues. Per the authors' pipeline: The number of TCRs in each sample had a median of about 100,000 and spanned about 23,224 to 690,600. TCRdb re-analysed the RACE reads in MiXCR, keeping a single row per CDR3 protein. For this entry, the V and J calls and clone size follow TCRdb and not the study's own pipeline. Of under 45,000 distinct CDR3 sequences listed, less than 6% were seen once; the top ten hold around 13%. In its sample, this clonotype was seen many times. Its target is unknown. The time point: healthy volunteer bleed at 6 weeks. From whole blood left unfractionated, total RNA was extracted.

The sequenced sample was whole blood. The source is a human donor in good health. Some clones in this sample may be carry-over from other donors' samples. This chain links TRBV7-2 with TRBJ1-1; 7 nucleotides match TRBD1. CDR3 residues: CASSSQGRTEAFF. The CDR3 nucleotides read TGTGCCAGCAGCTCACAGGGGCGCACTGAAGCTTTCTTT.